Shown below are 6 T cell receptor beta chains from a single sample sequenced in a study of T cell responses to AZD1222 COVID-19 vaccine. TCRdb keeps only in-frame clones here, not all; method: immunoSEQ multiplex PCR. The sample contains over 90,000 clones, about 94% of which appear only once. This specimen was peripheral blood, taken 28 days after the second AZD1222 dose. The receptors were sampled from an adult who received the AZD1222 COVID-19 vaccine.

This rearrangement joins TRBV13 to TRBJ1-1; TRBD1 is a possible D gene (6 bases). CDR3 length: 17 amino acids. V lost 4 bases, J lost 1 base, and 19 bases lay in between. Germline CDR1 reads PRHDT; CDR2 reads FYEKMQ (reference sequence). The CDR3 region is CASSSPGAIRANTEAFF. Written as DNA, the CDR3 is TGTGCCAGCAGCTCGCCAGGGGCGATTAGGGCGAACACTGAAGCTTTCTTT.

J is TRBJ2-2 and V is TRBV28, with TRBD2 matching over 12 bases. CDR1 is MDHEN and CDR2 is SYDVKM in the germline V gene. The CDR3 extends over 16 amino acids. V lost 9 bases to trimming and J lost 0 bases; unmatched junction nucleotides: 5. CDR3 sequence: CASDLAGGPNTGELFF. The CDR3 coding sequence is TGTGCCAGTGACCTAGCGGGGGGGCCGAACACCGGGGAGCTGTTTTTT.

This sequence joins TRBV10-2 and TRBJ1-5, with 12 bases fitting TRBD1. There are 14 residues in the CDR3. The V and J ends lost 9 bases and 6 bases, in that order; junction bases with no gene match: 6. The germline V gene has CDR1 WSHSY and CDR2 SAAADI. The CDR3 DNA reads as TGCGCCAGTACCGGGACAGGGGGCTCTCAGCCCCAGCATTTT. Residues: CASTGTGGSQPQHF.

This sequence joins TRBV7-9 and TRBJ2-2; weak D call: TRBD1 (6 bases). V was trimmed by 5 bases and J by 2 bases, leaving 12 bases between them. Germline assignment: CDR1 SEHNR and CDR2 FQNEAQ (reference sequence). CDR3 length: 15 amino acids. CDR3 bases: TGTGCCAGCAGCCCGACGGACAGAAACACCGGGGAGCTGTTTTTT. Translated: CASSPTDRNTGELFF.

V usage is TRBV5-5 and J usage is TRBJ2-7, with 11 bases matching TRBD1. This CDR3 has 15 residues. The V gene end was trimmed by 4 bases and the J gene end by 4 bases; junction bases not matched to a gene: 7. Germline values: CDR1 SGHKS, CDR2 YYEKEE (reference sequence). The chain's CDR3 is CASSPRTGGFYEQYF. In DNA, the CDR3 is TGTGCCAGCAGCCCCAGGACAGGGGGCTTTTACGAGCAGTACTTC.

The chain has TRBV27 and TRBJ2-5; perhaps TRBD2 as D (5 bases). The V end was cut by 5 bases, the J end by 5 bases, with 12 bases between. Germline V lookup: CDR1 MNHEY, CDR2 SMNVEV (reference sequence). There are 13 residues in the CDR3. CDR3 residues: CASSGRRSETQYF. CDR3 in DNA: TGTGCCAGCAGTGGGCGGAGGTCGGAGACCCAGTACTTC.